The rows below give T cell receptor beta chains drawn from one sample of a study of beta chain features in type 1 diabetes. Libraries were prepared by immunoSEQ multiplex PCR; TCRdb keeps only in-frame clonotypes and omits some of them. In the table there are about 350,000 clones, around 19% of which are singletons. What was sequenced was naive CD4+ T cells from blood. The receptors originated from a woman aged 18-35 years in good health. Each CDR3 is given with its conserved first and last residue. Each record gives: J gene, clone size, CDR3 length, D gene, V gene, CDR3 protein, CDR3 DNA. A D gene is named only where the DNA matches it firmly. Only some rows state a clone size, as once, few, many or a class for expanded clones.

j_gene: TRBJ2-1; abundance: few; len: 11; d_gene: NA; v_gene: TRBV30; CDR3aa: CAWSGLGVQFF; CDR3nt: TGTGCCTGGAGTGGGCTAGGGGTTCAGTTCTTC
j_gene: TRBJ2-1; abundance: NA; len: 15; d_gene: NA; v_gene: TRBV5-5; CDR3aa: CASSLVQVIYNEQFF; CDR3nt: TGTGCCAGCAGCTTGGTTCAGGTAATCTACAATGAGCAGTTCTTC
j_gene: TRBJ1-5; abundance: NA; len: 15; d_gene: NA; v_gene: TRBV7-6; CDR3aa: CASSTEAGSGQPQHF; CDR3nt: TGTGCCAGCAGCACGGAGGCCGGGTCGGGGCAGCCCCAGCATTTT
j_gene: TRBJ2-1; abundance: few; len: 16; d_gene: TRBD2; v_gene: TRBV5-1; CDR3aa: CASSLGGLAGYNEQFF; CDR3nt: TGCGCCAGCAGCTTGGGAGGACTAGCGGGATACAATGAGCAGTTCTTC
j_gene: TRBJ2-2; abundance: NA; len: 14; d_gene: NA; v_gene: TRBV6-1; CDR3aa: CASNKLENTGELFF; CDR3nt: TGTGCCAGCAACAAACTAGAGAACACCGGGGAGCTGTTTTTT
j_gene: TRBJ2-5; abundance: few; len: 14; d_gene: TRBD1; v_gene: TRBV7-9; CDR3aa: CASSLAGGRETQYF; CDR3nt: TGTGCCAGCAGCTTAGCAGGGGGCAGAGAGACCCAGTACTTC
j_gene: TRBJ1-1; abundance: few; len: 15; d_gene: TRBD1; v_gene: TRBV18; CDR3aa: CASSPGTGRHTEAFF; CDR3nt: TGTGCCAGCTCACCCGGGACAGGGCGGCACACTGAAGCTTTCTTT
j_gene: TRBJ2-7; abundance: NA; len: 16; d_gene: TRBD2; v_gene: TRBV5-1; CDR3aa: CASSLVGGGIAYEQYF; CDR3nt: TGCGCCAGCAGCTTGGTTGGCGGGGGGATCGCCTACGAGCAGTACTTC
j_gene: TRBJ2-1; abundance: few; len: 12; d_gene: TRBD2; v_gene: TRBV30; CDR3aa: CAWSKTTSGTFF; CDR3nt: TGTGCCTGGAGTAAGACGACTAGCGGGACCTTCTTC
j_gene: TRBJ2-5; abundance: NA; len: 16; d_gene: TRBD2; v_gene: TRBV5-1; CDR3aa: CASSQLAGNTQETQYF; CDR3nt: TGCGCCAGCAGCCAACTAGCGGGGAATACACAAGAGACCCAGTACTTC
j_gene: TRBJ2-1; abundance: NA; len: 15; d_gene: NA; v_gene: TRBV10-3; CDR3aa: CAISESRESYNEQFF; CDR3nt: TGTGCCATCAGTGAGTCGAGGGAGTCCTACAATGAGCAGTTCTTC
j_gene: TRBJ2-5; abundance: few; len: 16; d_gene: TRBD2; v_gene: TRBV5-4; CDR3aa: CASSLGLAGSQETQYF; CDR3nt: TGTGCCAGCAGCTTGGGACTAGCGGGGAGCCAAGAGACCCAGTACTTC
j_gene: TRBJ1-1; abundance: NA; len: 13; d_gene: NA; v_gene: TRBV29-1; CDR3aa: CSVDNQGNTEAFF; CDR3nt: TGCAGCGTTGATAACCAGGGTAACACTGAAGCTTTCTTT
j_gene: TRBJ2-5; abundance: NA; len: 14; d_gene: NA; v_gene: TRBV7-9; CDR3aa: CASSPPGVQETQYF; CDR3nt: TGTGCCAGCAGCCCCCCGGGTGTCCAAGAGACCCAGTACTTC
j_gene: TRBJ1-6; abundance: NA; len: 15; d_gene: NA; v_gene: TRBV10-3; CDR3aa: CAITPSGDRDSPLHF; CDR3nt: TGTGCTATCACCCCCTCAGGGGATCGGGATTCACCCCTCCACTTT
j_gene: TRBJ2-3; abundance: few; len: 14; d_gene: TRBD1; v_gene: TRBV7-8; CDR3aa: CASSLDRGRVTQYF; CDR3nt: TGTGCCAGCAGTTTGGACAGGGGGCGCGTCACGCAGTATTTT
j_gene: TRBJ2-1; abundance: NA; len: 13; d_gene: NA; v_gene: TRBV18; CDR3aa: CASSPTEGVEQFF; CDR3nt: TGTGCCAGCTCACCCACCGAGGGGGTGGAGCAGTTCTTC
j_gene: TRBJ2-7; abundance: NA; len: 14; d_gene: TRBD1; v_gene: TRBV6-6; CDR3aa: CATYGTAGAYEQYF; CDR3nt: TGTGCCACCTACGGGACAGCCGGCGCCTACGAGCAGTACTTC
j_gene: TRBJ2-3; abundance: NA; len: 14; d_gene: TRBD1; v_gene: TRBV5-1; CDR3aa: CASSTGQGWDTQYF; CDR3nt: TGCGCCAGCAGCACGGGACAGGGGTGGGATACGCAGTATTTT
j_gene: TRBJ2-5; abundance: NA; len: 13; d_gene: NA; v_gene: TRBV18; CDR3aa: CASSPQQQETQYF; CDR3nt: TGTGCCAGCTCACCCCAACAACAAGAGACCCAGTACTTC
j_gene: TRBJ1-6; abundance: few; len: 15; d_gene: TRBD1; v_gene: TRBV18; CDR3aa: CASSPGTGQNSPLHF; CDR3nt: TGTGCCAGCTCGCCTGGGACAGGGCAGAATTCACCCCTCCACTTT
j_gene: TRBJ2-3; abundance: NA; len: 14; d_gene: NA; v_gene: TRBV30; CDR3aa: CAWVPMTSTDTQYF; CDR3nt: TGTGCCTGGGTACCAATGACTAGCACAGATACGCAGTATTTT
j_gene: TRBJ2-7; abundance: few; len: 14; d_gene: NA; v_gene: TRBV29-1; CDR3aa: CSTIRRDSLYEQYF; CDR3nt: TGCAGCACGATACGACGGGATTCCCTCTACGAGCAGTACTTC
j_gene: TRBJ2-5; abundance: few; len: 12; d_gene: NA; v_gene: TRBV15; CDR3aa: CATSRGEETQYF; CDR3nt: TGTGCCACCAGCAGAGGGGAGGAGACCCAGTACTTC
j_gene: TRBJ2-5; abundance: NA; len: 13; d_gene: NA; v_gene: TRBV11-2; CDR3aa: CASRDLRRGLKYF; CDR3nt: TGTGCCAGCAGGGATTTAAGGAGAGGCCTAAAGTACTTC
j_gene: TRBJ2-3; abundance: few; len: 16; d_gene: TRBD2; v_gene: TRBV9; CDR3aa: CASSVGGSGGTDTQYF; CDR3nt: TGTGCCAGCAGCGTAGGGGGTAGCGGGGGCACAGATACGCAGTATTTT
j_gene: TRBJ2-2; abundance: NA; len: 17; d_gene: TRBD2; v_gene: TRBV9; CDR3aa: CASSVGVAGGPIGELFF; CDR3nt: TGTGCCAGCAGCGTAGGTGTAGCGGGGGGGCCAATCGGGGAGCTGTTTTTT
j_gene: TRBJ2-3; abundance: few; len: 15; d_gene: TRBD1; v_gene: TRBV7-8; CDR3aa: CASSDLGQVGDTQYF; CDR3nt: TGTGCCAGCAGCGACCTGGGACAGGTGGGAGATACGCAGTATTTT
j_gene: TRBJ1-2; abundance: few; len: 13; d_gene: TRBD1; v_gene: TRBV5-4; CDR3aa: CASSPGTGDGYTF; CDR3nt: TGTGCCAGCAGCCCCGGGACAGGGGATGGCTACACCTTC
j_gene: TRBJ1-2; abundance: NA; len: 12; d_gene: TRBD1; v_gene: TRBV2; CDR3aa: CASILDRGGYTF; CDR3nt: TGTGCCAGCATCCTAGACAGGGGCGGCTACACCTTC
j_gene: TRBJ2-5; abundance: few; len: 12; d_gene: NA; v_gene: TRBV15; CDR3aa: CATGQMRETQYF; CDR3nt: TGTGCCACCGGACAGATGAGGGAGACCCAGTACTTC
j_gene: TRBJ2-1; abundance: few; len: 12; d_gene: NA; v_gene: TRBV9; CDR3aa: CASSARNNEQFF; CDR3nt: TGTGCCAGCAGCGCGCGGAACAATGAGCAGTTCTTC
j_gene: TRBJ2-1; abundance: NA; len: 16; d_gene: TRBD1; v_gene: TRBV18; CDR3aa: CASSPQGTGVLNEQFF; CDR3nt: TGTGCCAGCTCACCACAGGGGACAGGGGTTCTCAATGAGCAGTTCTTC
j_gene: TRBJ2-3; abundance: NA; len: 16; d_gene: TRBD1; v_gene: TRBV7-2; CDR3aa: CASSLGLGTGTDTQYF; CDR3nt: TGTGCCAGCAGCTTAGGGTTGGGGACAGGCACAGATACGCAGTATTTT
j_gene: TRBJ2-5; abundance: few; len: 13; d_gene: NA; v_gene: TRBV11-2; CDR3aa: CASSLGPEETQYF; CDR3nt: TGTGCCAGCAGCTTAGGCCCAGAAGAGACCCAGTACTTC
j_gene: TRBJ2-2; abundance: NA; len: 14; d_gene: TRBD2; v_gene: TRBV2; CDR3aa: CASRGLADTGELFF; CDR3nt: TGTGCCAGCAGGGGACTAGCGGACACCGGGGAGCTGTTTTTT
j_gene: TRBJ2-7; abundance: NA; len: 14; d_gene: TRBD1; v_gene: TRBV6-5; CDR3aa: CASSVGQSSYEQYF; CDR3nt: TGTGCCAGCAGCGTGGGACAGAGCTCCTACGAGCAGTACTTC
j_gene: TRBJ2-3; abundance: NA; len: 13; d_gene: NA; v_gene: TRBV7-9; CDR3aa: CASSLWGADTQYF; CDR3nt: TGTGCCAGCAGCTTATGGGGCGCAGATACGCAGTATTTT
j_gene: TRBJ2-3; abundance: few; len: 14; d_gene: TRBD2; v_gene: TRBV19; CDR3aa: CASRGSGGTDTQYF; CDR3nt: TGTGCCAGTAGGGGTAGCGGGGGCACAGATACGCAGTATTTT
j_gene: TRBJ1-1; abundance: few; len: 13; d_gene: TRBD1; v_gene: TRBV7-9; CDR3aa: CASSLDRVSEAFF; CDR3nt: TGTGCCAGCAGCCTTGACAGGGTTTCTGAAGCTTTCTTT
j_gene: TRBJ2-3; abundance: few; len: 14; d_gene: TRBD2; v_gene: TRBV4-2; CDR3aa: CASSPGGSGDTQYF; CDR3nt: TGTGCCAGCAGCCCGGGAGGCTCGGGGGATACGCAGTATTTT
j_gene: TRBJ2-2; abundance: once; len: 16; d_gene: TRBD2; v_gene: TRBV5-4; CDR3aa: CASSHGTSANTGELFF; CDR3nt: TGTGCCAGCAGCCACGGGACTAGCGCGAACACCGGGGAGCTGTTTTTT
j_gene: TRBJ1-1; abundance: few; len: 15; d_gene: NA; v_gene: TRBV5-1; CDR3aa: CASSFPSRGGTEAFF; CDR3nt: TGCGCCAGCAGCTTTCCGTCCCGGGGTGGCACTGAAGCTTTCTTT
j_gene: TRBJ2-1; abundance: few; len: 16; d_gene: NA; v_gene: TRBV19; CDR3aa: CASSISRSSGDNEQFF; CDR3nt: TGTGCCAGTAGTATCAGCAGGAGTTCGGGGGACAATGAGCAGTTCTTC
j_gene: TRBJ2-1; abundance: few; len: 13; d_gene: NA; v_gene: TRBV7-9; CDR3aa: CASSSLGGALEFF; CDR3nt: TGTGCCAGCAGCTCCTTGGGGGGGGCCCTTGAGTTCTTC
j_gene: TRBJ2-7; abundance: few; len: 11; d_gene: NA; v_gene: TRBV20-1; CDR3aa: CSAIFSYEQYF; CDR3nt: TGCAGTGCTATCTTTTCCTACGAGCAGTACTTC
j_gene: TRBJ2-1; abundance: NA; len: 14; d_gene: TRBD1; v_gene: TRBV5-1; CDR3aa: CASSLRTGGHEQFF; CDR3nt: TGCGCCAGCAGTTTACGGACAGGGGGCCATGAGCAGTTCTTC
j_gene: TRBJ2-2; abundance: NA; len: 15; d_gene: NA; v_gene: TRBV9; CDR3aa: CASSVGSGWSGELFF; CDR3nt: TGTGCCAGCAGCGTAGGTAGCGGATGGAGCGGGGAGCTGTTTTTT
j_gene: TRBJ1-4; abundance: few; len: 13; d_gene: TRBD1; v_gene: TRBV6-1; CDR3aa: CATRTGGEEKLFF; CDR3nt: TGTGCCACCCGGACAGGGGGCGAAGAAAAACTGTTTTTT
j_gene: TRBJ1-6; abundance: few; len: 14; d_gene: NA; v_gene: TRBV9; CDR3aa: CASSVEAGQSPLHF; CDR3nt: TGTGCCAGCAGCGTAGAGGCAGGGCAATCACCCCTCCACTTT
j_gene: TRBJ1-2; abundance: NA; len: 11; d_gene: NA; v_gene: TRBV7-2; CDR3aa: CASSLGQGYTF; CDR3nt: TGTGCCAGCAGCTTAGGACAGGGCTACACCTTC
j_gene: TRBJ1-1; abundance: NA; len: 11; d_gene: NA; v_gene: TRBV20-1; CDR3aa: CSAWGAVEAFF; CDR3nt: TGCAGTGCTTGGGGAGCAGTTGAAGCTTTCTTT
j_gene: TRBJ2-7; abundance: few; len: 11; d_gene: NA; v_gene: TRBV29-1; CDR3aa: CSVTVSYEQYF; CDR3nt: TGCAGCGTTACGGTCTCCTACGAGCAGTACTTC
j_gene: TRBJ2-7; abundance: NA; len: 11; d_gene: NA; v_gene: TRBV20-1; CDR3aa: CSASNGYEQYF; CDR3nt: TGCAGTGCTAGTAACGGTTACGAGCAGTACTTC
j_gene: TRBJ2-1; abundance: NA; len: 14; d_gene: TRBD2; v_gene: TRBV9; CDR3aa: CASSSSGRYNEQFF; CDR3nt: TGTGCCAGCAGCAGTAGCGGGAGATACAATGAGCAGTTCTTC
j_gene: TRBJ2-7; abundance: NA; len: 15; d_gene: TRBD2; v_gene: TRBV29-1; CDR3aa: CSVVERGDLLRGQYF; CDR3nt: TGCAGCGTTGTTGAGCGGGGAGACCTCCTACGAGGGCAGTACTTC